These 12 T cell receptor beta chains were all obtained from the same sample, sequenced in a study of OX40 agonist ivuxolimab in advanced cancers. To prepare the library, the immunoSEQ multiplex PCR assay was applied. TCRdb holds this immuneACCESS table with in-frame rearrangements only. Some clones are missing; in checked studies, unresolved V genes explain under half, and the rest has no known cause. This sample is represented by about 75,000 clones; 70% to 90% of them were singletons. Roughly a sixth of the sample rests with the top ten. This specimen consisted of CD4+ or CD8+ T cells sorted from blood, obtained in a trial of the OX40 agonist ivuxolimab. Receptors were obtained from an adult with an advanced solid tumor such as melanoma, head and neck, liver or kidney cancer.

In regard to this clone: This CDR3 is also generated by other DNA sequences in the sample. The chain uses TRBV28 and TRBJ2-3; D gene unclear. The CDR3 length is 13 residues. Germline V CDR1 and CDR2: MDHEN, SYDVKM. Trimming took 6 bases from V and 6 from J, leaving 13 bases between them. CDR3 protein: CASSPSSTDTQYF. CDR3 sequence (DNA): TGTGCCAGCAGCCCATCTTCGACCGATACGCAGTATTTT.

V gene TRBV18 combines with J gene TRBJ1-2; no clear D. The CDR3 consists of 12 residues. The germline V gene encodes CDR1 KGHSH and CDR2 LQKENI. V lost 3 bases, J lost 3 bases, and 5 bases lay in between. The CDR3 bases are TGTGCCAGCTCACCTGAAGACTATGGCTACACCTTC. This gives the protein CASSPEDYGYTF.

The chain has TRBV4-1 and TRBJ1-1; 8 nucleotides align to TRBD1. There are 15 residues in the CDR3. The germline V gene has CDR1 MGHRA and CDR2 YSYEKL. Losses at the gene ends were 1 base for V and 3 bases for J; bases not matched to a gene: 4. The CDR3 loop reads CASSQGTGPYTEAFF. CDR3 sequence (DNA): TGCGCCAGCAGCCAAGGGACAGGGCCCTACACTGAAGCTTTCTTT.

Remarks on this clone: The sample contains more than one DNA sequence encoding this CDR3. The chain has TRBV28 and TRBJ2-7; D gene unclear. The CDR3 is 14 residues long. The germline V gene has CDR1 MDHEN and CDR2 SYDVKM. V lost 6 bases to trimming and J lost 4 bases, with 16 bases between them. CDR3 residues: CASSEIPASYEQYF. Written as DNA, the CDR3 is TGTGCCAGCAGCGAGATACCCGCCTCTTACGAGCAGTACTTC. Combining the CDR3 with reference TRBV28 and TRBJ2-7 gives the whole variable domain DVKVTQSSRYLVKRTGEKVFLECVQDMDHENMFWYRQDPGLGLRLIYFSYDVKMKEKGDIPEGYSVSREKKERFSLILESASTNQTSMYLCASSEIPASYEQYFGPGTRLTVT.

The genes are TRBV28 and TRBJ2-1, with 14 bases identical to TRBD2. The CDR3 is 16 amino acids. CDR1 MDHEN and CDR2 SYDVKM come from the germline V gene. The V segment lost 8 bases and the J segment 1 base; nucleotides outside the gene matches: 4. CDR3 loop: CASRGLAGGSYNEQFF. The CDR3, as DNA: TGTGCCAGCCGCGGACTAGCGGGAGGATCCTACAATGAGCAGTTCTTC.

This rearrangement joins TRBV5-1 to TRBJ1-2; a possible D gene is TRBD1 (5 bases). CDR1 is SGHRS and CDR2 is YFSETQ in the germline V gene. Trimming shortened V by 1 base and J by 7 bases, and 17 bases separated the two germline ends. This CDR3 region has 15 residues. The CDR3: CASSLFQGGRGGYTF. DNA for the CDR3: TGCGCCAGCAGCTTGTTTCAGGGAGGAAGGGGTGGCTACACCTTC.

This chain joins TRBV5-4 and TRBJ2-1, with 8 positions matching TRBD1. V lost 4 bases to trimming and J lost 3 bases; unmatched junction nucleotides: 9. CDR1 and CDR2 (germline): SGHNT, YYREEE (reference sequence). The CDR3 has 16 amino acids. The CDR3 nucleotides read TGTGCCAGCAGCCCGGGAGCAGGGGGCGACTACAATGAGCAGTTCTTC. Translated: CASSPGAGGDYNEQFF.

The chain recombines TRBV6-5 with TRBJ1-1, with 12 bases fitting TRBD1. Germline V lookup: CDR1 MNHEY, CDR2 SVGAGI. The CDR3 totals 16 residues. The V and J ends lost 0 bases and 3 bases, in that order; junction bases with no gene match: 2. For the CDR3, the DNA is TGTGCCAGCAGTTACTCGGGGACAGGGGGCTACACTGAAGCTTTCTTT. Translated, it gives CASSYSGTGGYTEAFF.

V usage is TRBV21-1 and J usage is TRBJ1-5. TRBV21-1 is labeled a pseudogene. CDR3 length: 14 amino acids. Here the CDR3 DNA reads TGTGCCAGCACTAAGGACCATAGCAATCAGCCCCAGCATTTT. It is translated as CASTKDHSNQPQHF.

J is TRBJ1-4 and V is TRBV11-2, with D tentatively TRBD1 (5 bases). The CDR3 contains 13 residues. The V end lost 6 bases, the J end lost 8 bases, and 13 bases lay between the germline ends. Germline V gene data show CDR1 as SGHAT and CDR2 as FQNNGV. CDR3 DNA sequence: TGTGCCAGCAGATGGGACCCCACGGAAAAACTGTTTTTT. Translation gives CASRWDPTEKLFF.

The rearrangement links TRBV7-2 to TRBJ2-7, with 11 bases matching TRBD2. Trimming at V came to 5 bases and at J to 6 bases, leaving 12 bases not matched to a gene. Germline V gene sequence: CDR1 SGHTA, CDR2 FQGNSA. The CDR3 has 16 amino acids. DNA for the CDR3: TGTGCCAGCAGCCCATCTAGCGGGAGGATCCTTGGCGAGCAGTACTTC. This codes for CASSPSSGRILGEQYF. Drawing the rest from reference TRBV7-2 and TRBJ2-7, the complete variable domain is GAGVSQSPSNKVTEKGKDVELRCDPISGHTALYWYRQSLGQGLEFLIYFQGNSAPDKSGLPSDRFSAERTGGSVSTLTIQRTQQEDSAVYLCASSPSSGRILGEQYFGPGTRLTVT.

This chain joins TRBV6-1 and TRBJ2-5, with 8 bases lining up with TRBD1. J gave up 5 bases and V 6 bases, and 5 bases lay outside the gene matches. This CDR3 spans 13 amino acids. Germline CDR1 reads MNHNS; CDR2 reads SASEGT. The CDR3 coding sequence is TGTGCCAGCAGCGGACAGGGCATGGAGACCCAGTACTTC. Translation: CASSGQGMETQYF.